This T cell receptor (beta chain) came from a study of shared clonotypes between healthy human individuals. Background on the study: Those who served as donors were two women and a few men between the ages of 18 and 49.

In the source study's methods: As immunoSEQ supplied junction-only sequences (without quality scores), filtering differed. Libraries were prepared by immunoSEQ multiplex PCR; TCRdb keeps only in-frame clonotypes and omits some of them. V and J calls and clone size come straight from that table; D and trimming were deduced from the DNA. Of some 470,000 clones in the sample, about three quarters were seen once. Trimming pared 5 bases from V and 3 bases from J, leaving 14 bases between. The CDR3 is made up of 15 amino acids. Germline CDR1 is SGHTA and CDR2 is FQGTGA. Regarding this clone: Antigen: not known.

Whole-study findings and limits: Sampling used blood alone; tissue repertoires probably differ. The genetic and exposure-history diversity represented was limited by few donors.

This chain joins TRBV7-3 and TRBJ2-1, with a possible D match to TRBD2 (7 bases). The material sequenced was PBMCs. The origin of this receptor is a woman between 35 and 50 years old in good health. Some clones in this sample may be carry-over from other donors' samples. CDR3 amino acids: CASSRGGTNYNEQFF. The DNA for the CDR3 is TGTGCCAGCAGCCGAGGGGGGACTAACTACAATGAGCAGTTCTTC.